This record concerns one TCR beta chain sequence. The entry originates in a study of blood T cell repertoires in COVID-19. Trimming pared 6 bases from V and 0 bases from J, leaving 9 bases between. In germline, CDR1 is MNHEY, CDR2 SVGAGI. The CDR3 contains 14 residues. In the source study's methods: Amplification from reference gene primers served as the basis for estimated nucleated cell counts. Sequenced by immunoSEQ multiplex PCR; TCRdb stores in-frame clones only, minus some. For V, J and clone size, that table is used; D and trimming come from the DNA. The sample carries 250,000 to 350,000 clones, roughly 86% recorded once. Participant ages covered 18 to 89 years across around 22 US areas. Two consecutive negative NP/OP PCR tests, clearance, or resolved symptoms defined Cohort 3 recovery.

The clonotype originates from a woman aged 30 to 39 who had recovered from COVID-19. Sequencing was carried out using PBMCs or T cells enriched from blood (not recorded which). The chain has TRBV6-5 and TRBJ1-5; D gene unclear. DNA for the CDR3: TGTGCCAGCAGCGGAGGATATAGCAATCAGCCCCAGCATTTT. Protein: CASSGGYSNQPQHF.